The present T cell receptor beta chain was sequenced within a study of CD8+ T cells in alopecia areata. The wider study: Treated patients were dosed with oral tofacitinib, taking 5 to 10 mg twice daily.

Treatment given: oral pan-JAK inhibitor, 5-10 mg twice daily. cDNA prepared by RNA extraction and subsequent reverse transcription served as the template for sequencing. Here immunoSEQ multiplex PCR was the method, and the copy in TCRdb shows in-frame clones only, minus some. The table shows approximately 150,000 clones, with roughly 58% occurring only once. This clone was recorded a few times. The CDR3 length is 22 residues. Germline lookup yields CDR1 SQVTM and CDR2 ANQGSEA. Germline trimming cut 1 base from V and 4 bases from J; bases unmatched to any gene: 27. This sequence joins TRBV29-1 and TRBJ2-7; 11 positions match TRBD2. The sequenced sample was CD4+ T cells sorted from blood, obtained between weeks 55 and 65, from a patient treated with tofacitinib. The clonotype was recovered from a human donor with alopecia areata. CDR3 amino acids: CSVEVVARTYDSGTSGFYEQYF. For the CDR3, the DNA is TGCAGCGTTGAAGTCGTTGCCAGGACATACGACTCAGGGACTAGCGGTTTTTACGAGCAGTACTTC.